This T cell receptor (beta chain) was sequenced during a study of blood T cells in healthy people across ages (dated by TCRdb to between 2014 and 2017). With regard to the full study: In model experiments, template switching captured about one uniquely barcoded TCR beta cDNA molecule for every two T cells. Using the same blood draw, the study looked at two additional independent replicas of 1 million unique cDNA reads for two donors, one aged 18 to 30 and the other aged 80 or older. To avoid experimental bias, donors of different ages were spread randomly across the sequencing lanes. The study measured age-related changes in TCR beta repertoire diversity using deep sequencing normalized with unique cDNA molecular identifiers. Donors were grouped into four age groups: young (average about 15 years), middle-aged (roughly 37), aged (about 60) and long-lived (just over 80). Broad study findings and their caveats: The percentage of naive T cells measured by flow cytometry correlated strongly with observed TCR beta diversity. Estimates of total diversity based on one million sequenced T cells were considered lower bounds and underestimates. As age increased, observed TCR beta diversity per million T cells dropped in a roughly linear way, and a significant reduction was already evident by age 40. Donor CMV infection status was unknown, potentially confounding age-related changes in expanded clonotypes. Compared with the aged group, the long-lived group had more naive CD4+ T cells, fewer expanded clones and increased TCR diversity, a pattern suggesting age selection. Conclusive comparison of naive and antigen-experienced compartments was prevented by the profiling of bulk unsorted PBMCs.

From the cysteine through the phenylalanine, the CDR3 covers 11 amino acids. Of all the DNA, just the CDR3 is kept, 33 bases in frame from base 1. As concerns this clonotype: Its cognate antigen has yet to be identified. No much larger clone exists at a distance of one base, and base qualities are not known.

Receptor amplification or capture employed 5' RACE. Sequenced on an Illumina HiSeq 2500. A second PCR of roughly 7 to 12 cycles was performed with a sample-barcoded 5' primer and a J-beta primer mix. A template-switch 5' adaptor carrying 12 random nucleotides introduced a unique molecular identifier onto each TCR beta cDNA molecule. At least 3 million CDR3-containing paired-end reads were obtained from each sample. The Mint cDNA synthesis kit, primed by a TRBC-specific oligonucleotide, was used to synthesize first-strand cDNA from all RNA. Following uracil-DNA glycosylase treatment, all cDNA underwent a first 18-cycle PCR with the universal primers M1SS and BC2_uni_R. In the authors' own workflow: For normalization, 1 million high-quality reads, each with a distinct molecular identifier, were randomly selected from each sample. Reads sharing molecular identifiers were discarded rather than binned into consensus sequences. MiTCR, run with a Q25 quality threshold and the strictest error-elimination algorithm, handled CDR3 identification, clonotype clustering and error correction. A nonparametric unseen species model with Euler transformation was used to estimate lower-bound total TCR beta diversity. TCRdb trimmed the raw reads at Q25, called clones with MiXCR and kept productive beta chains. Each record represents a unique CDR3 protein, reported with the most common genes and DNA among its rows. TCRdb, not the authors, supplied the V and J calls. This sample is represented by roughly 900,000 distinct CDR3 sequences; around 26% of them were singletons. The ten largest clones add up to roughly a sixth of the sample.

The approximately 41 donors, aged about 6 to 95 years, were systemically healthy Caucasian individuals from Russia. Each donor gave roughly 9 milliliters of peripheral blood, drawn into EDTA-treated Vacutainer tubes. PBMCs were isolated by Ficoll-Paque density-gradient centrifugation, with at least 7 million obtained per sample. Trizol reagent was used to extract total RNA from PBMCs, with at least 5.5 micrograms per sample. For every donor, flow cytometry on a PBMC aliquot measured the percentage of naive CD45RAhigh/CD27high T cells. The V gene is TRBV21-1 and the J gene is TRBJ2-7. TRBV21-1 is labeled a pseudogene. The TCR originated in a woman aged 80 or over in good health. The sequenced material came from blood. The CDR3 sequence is CASTETVEQYF. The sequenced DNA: TGTGCCAGCACCGAAACGGTCGAGCAGTACTTC.